This T cell receptor beta chain was captured in a study of cytomegalovirus exposure and HLA in healthy donors (dated by TCRdb to the late 2010s). The study in broad terms: In an earlier analysis of some 610 of the donors, approximately 260 Gb of sequence data and 90 million to 120 million unique TCR beta sequences from 150 million to 200 million T cells were reported. Roughly 300 gigabases of sequencing data and 75 million to 85 million unique TCR sequences made up an early release that covered 640 HLA-typed donors. Of the 398 genotyped donors, approximately 80% were placed in the genetic ancestry cluster associated with self-reported Caucasian donors. The study aimed to test whether cataloging public T cell receptors could reveal signatures of past pathogen exposure. The study profiled the T cell repertoires of hundreds of subjects by immunosequencing and related them to cytomegalovirus serostatus. Besides the first cohort of approximately 670 subjects, a separate validation cohort made up of 90 to 150 different subjects was used. The study combined high-throughput TCR immunosequencing, statistical association of individual TCRs with disease status, and machine learning to predict cytomegalovirus infection status. In a later analysis, previously published TCR beta repertoires from 666 donors were re-analyzed and high-resolution HLA genotyping was added so that TCR occurrence patterns could be studied. Rather than using new phenotypic data, the later analysis identified candidate immune exposures from TCR beta sequences and from how often those sequences occurred across donors. An earlier analysis of 450 to 750 of the donors used high-throughput TCR beta sequencing to judge whether each TCR beta V gene segment behaved as functional or pseudogenic. Donor age, sex, ethnicity and CMV serostatus were compiled alongside the repertoire data. A later genetic analysis took genome-wide SNP genotypes for 398 of the 666 donors and used that subset as a discovery cohort. All discovery cohort repertoires had been generated using a single sequencing platform. Class I and class II HLA loci were covered by the typing at four-digit resolution. Typing coverage differed by locus: A, B, C, DRB1 and DQB1 were typed in about 620-640 donors, DQA1 in about 510, DPA1 in around 610, and DPB1 in approximately 450. Roughly five DR-DQ haplotypes were handled as single units for association and clustering because linkage in the cohort was strong. Across around 400 genotyped donors of the cohort, an average of approximately 240,000 unique TCR beta nucleotide sequences per donor were sequenced, and roughly a sixth of those sequences were non-productive. Broad study findings and their caveats: In a later genetic analysis, fewer N-insertions in productive TCRs were reported among donors in an Asian-associated ancestry cluster than the roughly 700-donor mean. A later analysis found that TCR association rates varied across HLA loci, with DRB1 alleles showing the most associated TCRs and HLA-C alleles the fewest. According to a later analysis, parvovirus B19, influenza, CMV and Epstein-Barr virus appeared linked to several top co-occurrence clusters. Most CMV-associated TCR beta chains appeared to be HLA-restricted in a later analysis, and the HLA associations seemed to be driven largely by CMV exposure. The classifier was reported to diagnose cytomegalovirus status with high specificity and sensitivity in both the original and validation cohorts. Because counts were too low, more than 15 rarely observed V segments, including chromosome 9 orphons, were excluded from the earlier analysis of 587 of the donors. The cohort was sequenced for TCR beta chains only, and without alpha or paired-chain data the features that could be detected were limited. Because HLA typing was unavailable for some donors at each locus, only the typed subset was used in association tests. In a later analysis, HLA-associated TCR beta chains were found to be more clonally expanded and to have lower generation probabilities than equally common non-associated chains. The 87-base-pair reads could not distinguish some IMGT-functional V segments, including TRBV6-2 and TRBV6-3, so those segments were excluded. In the study, some 160 TCR beta chains were listed as associated with cytomegalovirus. Correlated functional status among segregating V segments might be attributable to linkage disequilibrium, but an unknown experimental factor could not be ruled out. The sequencing pipeline was judged likely to have produced a cluster of highly shared sequence variants as a technical artifact. For the cohort, immune exposure information was limited to CMV serostatus. An earlier analysis of approximately 600 of the donors showed that most TCR beta V segments appeared in productive rearrangements either about 90% or about 30% of the time, which broadly matched IMGT annotations. The authors suggested that the approach could potentially be generalized to other disease states and immunological phenotypes. Specific HLA alleles were associated with 15,000 to 20,000 TCR beta sequences at a false discovery rate of 0.05 in a later analysis. V-gene and J-gene trimming of TCR beta chains was associated with a missense DCLRE1C variant in a later genetic analysis, and the association was replicated in an independent cohort. Most TCR sequences were seen in very few donors, while some public TCRs were found in many individuals. In vitro tests confirmed that three of the cytomegalovirus-associated TCR beta chains recognize cytomegalovirus antigens. A further reported finding was that TCR beta sequences accurately predicted the HLA-A and HLA-B alleles for most subjects in the first cohort. Roughly uniform sequencing depth across donors was assumed in presence/absence analyses, although this assumption may not hold. Strong co-occurrence of HLA alleles, especially DR and DQ, made assigning TCR associations to individual alleles difficult.

Library prep was done by the immunoSEQ multiplex PCR assay. For the multiplex PCR, a mixture combining 60 forward primers for TCR Vbeta segments and 13 reverse primers for TCR Jbeta segments was used. A multiplex PCR assay on genomic DNA amplified the CDR3 region of rearranged TCR beta genes. The Illumina HiSeq System was used to sequence the amplified TCR beta libraries as 87-base-pair reads. Processing in the source paper ran as follows. A later analysis counted about 80 million unique TCR beta chains across the roughly 700 repertoires, and about 10 million of these chains were shared by at least two donors. To remove PCR and sequencing errors, raw reads were error-corrected and collapsed into unique sequences using a nearest-neighbor algorithm that merged closely related sequences. V, D and J gene segments were assigned by aligning CDR3 sequences to IMGT reference sequences. For a sequence to be retained, at least a six-nucleotide match to both a V gene segment and a J gene segment was required. Rearrangements were called productive when the CDR3 lacked stop codons and stayed in frame with V and J; all others were non-productive. Following IMGT convention, CDR3 was defined as the stretch from the second conserved V-encoded cysteine up to the conserved J-encoded phenylalanine. The earlier analysis of 550 to 650 of the donors excluded any sequence lacking an unambiguous match to a single V gene segment. In an earlier analysis of roughly 500 of the donors, V segments were called functional above 56.7% productive rearrangements and were called segregating when the between-donor standard deviation exceeded 5%. A statistical classification framework was developed to diagnose cytomegalovirus status using the catalog of TCR beta chain sequences. A later analysis assigned V and J genes by comparing TCR nucleotide sequences with IMGT/GENE-DB human TR gene sequences. A later analysis assigned CDR3 sequences and most-parsimonious VDJ recombination scenarios with the TCRdist pipeline. In a later analysis, each TCR beta chain was defined by its CDR3 amino acid sequence together with its V-gene family, and reads without a unique V-gene family were excluded. In a later analysis, 500 to 700 highly shared, low-generation-probability nucleotide sequences were removed to address suspected cross-contamination and a sequencing artifact. In a later analysis, a clonal expansion index was calculated for each public chain from normalized within-repertoire ranks of inferred template counts. A later analysis computed generation probabilities with a VDJ recombination model fitted to out-of-frame rearrangements, and checked the results against IGoR. Hypergeometric tests were used in a later analysis to score TCR-TCR, TCR-HLA and TCR-CMV co-occurrence, with a repertoire-size bias correction applied to the TCR pairs. To estimate false discovery rates, a later analysis permuted the HLA or CMV assignments 20 times. In a later analysis, co-occurring TCRs were grouped using DBSCAN, and TCRdist sequence similarity was added for clustering within HLA-allele-positive subsets. Repertoires with fewer than 30,000 or more than 120,000 public chains were left out of co-occurrence clustering, as were about 5 repertoires with anomalous nucleotide sharing. Entries here come from immuneACCESS through TCRdb and include only in-frame sequences with V and J called. Some clones fail to appear in such tables; in the studies checked, an unresolved V gene covers under half of the shortfall, and the cause of the remainder is unknown. V, J and clone size derive from that table, while D and trimming were established from the DNA sequence. This sample has roughly 200,000 clones in its table, and approximately 80% of those were observed once. About 3.1% of the sample comes from the top ten.

A remark on this clone: Its target antigen remains unknown. Nothing much larger sits one base from this clone, and base qualities are not available.

The cohort comprised around 700 healthy bone marrow donors. At the time of sampling, all cohort members were nominally healthy, though unrecorded immune exposures were likely present. The donor was CMV seronegative and belonged to the group of more than 300 seronegative cohort members. Every donor gave a peripheral blood sample, and the peripheral blood mononuclear cells from that sample were used for TCR beta sequencing. The Qiagen DNeasy Blood Extraction Kit was used to extract genomic DNA from the blood cell samples. The CDR3, cysteine through phenylalanine, is 15 amino acids long. Only CDR3 DNA is held: 45 bases, read in frame from base 1. CDR1 and CDR2 are read off the germline V gene (reference sequence) as MNHNY and SVGAGI. V is clipped by 6 bases and J by 0 bases, and the sequence between their germline boundaries is 12 bases long.

The sequencing sample was made of PBMCs. The receptor's source is a female donor in good health and CMV-seronegative. The rearrangement combines TRBV6-6 with TRBJ1-3; the D gene is perhaps TRBD1, from 6 matching bases. The CDR3 amino acid sequence is: CASSLDRISGNTIYF. Read as DNA, the sequence is TGTGCCAGCAGCCTTGACAGGATCTCTGGAAACACCATATATTTT.